The entry below gives a single TCR beta chain sequence along with its context. Its target is unknown. The PCR ran on 60 Vbeta and 13 Jbeta primers. Using immunoSEQ multiplex PCR, the repertoire was profiled, and TCRdb retains in-frame clones only, with some absent. The sample has 150,000 to 200,000 clones, more than 60% seen once; the top ten hold around 7.7%. The record originates from a study of cytomegalovirus exposure and HLA in healthy donors. Study-wide results and caveats: Later genetic work tied a missense DCLRE1C variant to beta-chain V and J trimming.

This TCR came from a woman between 40 and 50 years old in good health and CMV-seropositive. The sample taken for sequencing was PBMCs.

The CDR3 nucleotides read TGTGCAAGTCGCTTAGCCTGCTTT. This sequence encodes CASRLACF. This rearrangement joins TRBV12-2 to TRBJ1-1. TRBV12-2 is deemed a pseudogene. This CDR3 contains 8 residues.